This T cell receptor beta chain appears in the sequencing data of a study of control samples from healthy donors and cancer patients. V gave up 3 bases and J gave up 2 bases; unmatched junction bases: 4. Germline CDR1 and CDR2: SGDLS and YYNGEE. The CDR3 runs 15 residues. Assay: immunoSEQ multiplex PCR; the TCRdb copy retains only in-frame clones and omits some. The sample yields around 70,000 clones, roughly 90% seen once. The J gene is TRBJ2-2, the V gene TRBV9, with TRBD1 matching 7 bases. The specimen was PBMCs. The TCR sequence derives from a woman aged 45 to 65 with colorectal cancer. This CDR3 reads CASSGDSRNTGELFF. The CDR3 bases are TGTGCCAGCAGCGGGGACAGCCGCAACACCGGGGAGCTGTTTTTT.